This T cell receptor (beta chain) was sequenced during a study of human thymus T cells. V shed 10 bases and J shed 2 bases, with 16 bases lying between them. The CDR3 spans 14 residues. Germline V gene sequence: CDR1 MNHNS, CDR2 SASEGT. This clone was found once. Its antigen is currently unknown. Profiled with immunoSEQ multiplex PCR; TCRdb holds only in-frame clones, not every one. Among 46,000 or so clones listed, over 90% were seen once. Points from the study as a whole: Thymic and blood repertoires seemed to show skewed V and J gene use.

The TCR was taken from a girl less than two years old with a congenital heart defect but otherwise immunologically healthy. The chain recombines TRBV6-1 with TRBJ2-3; possibly TRBD2 for D (6 bases). Input material: blood. In nucleotides, the CDR3 is TGTGCCATCCGGGACTTCGGACTCACAGATACGCAGTATTTT. Translated: CAIRDFGLTDTQYF.